This TCR beta chain was captured in a study of T cell responses to AZD1222 COVID-19 vaccine. The method was immunoSEQ multiplex PCR; TCRdb's version includes in-frame clones alone and lacks a portion of them. The table shows about 180,000 clones, with approximately 86% occurring only once. This TCR derives from an adult in good health. This specimen was peripheral blood, taken on day 0 of AZD1222 vaccination.

The CDR3 sequence is CASTRGLAGGSDTQYF. The CDR3 DNA sequence: TGTGCCAGTACGAGGGGACTAGCGGGGGGTTCCGATACGCAGTATTTT. The rearrangement links TRBV19 to TRBJ2-3, with TRBD2 identical over 15 bases. V dropped 7 bases and J dropped 6; count of bases not matched to a gene: 8. The CDR3 is 16 residues long. Per germline, CDR1 LNHDA and CDR2 SQIVND (reference sequence).